This TCR beta chain was obtained from a study of blood T cells in healthy people across ages. Alongside a J-beta primer mix, a sample-barcoded 5' primer served in a second PCR lasting roughly 6 to 12 cycles. Every sample produced at least 2.5 million CDR3-containing paired-end reads. TCRdb redid the calling of the 5' RACE reads with MiXCR, one entry per CDR3 protein. The table has some 900,000 distinct CDR3 sequences, 45% to 50% seen once. Germline trimming cut 7 bases from V and 7 bases from J; bases unmatched to any gene: 10. There are 15 residues in the CDR3. The TCR was taken from a man between 25 and 39 years old in good health. The chain has TRBV12-3 or TRBV12-4 and TRBJ1-5; 10 nucleotides align to TRBD1. The sample comprised blood. Here the CDR3 DNA reads TGTGCCAGCACCGTGACAGGGGGCGGACGGCAGCCCCAGCATTTT. It encodes CASTVTGGGRQPQHF.